This TCR beta chain appears in the sequencing data of a study of read filtering for tumor transcriptome and immune sequencing. This clonotype has a count of ten or more. Molecular barcoded adaptors covering alpha/delta and beta/gamma chains were used on 400 ng RNA. TCRdb re-called the reads with MiXCR, one entry per CDR3 protein. The table shows 50,000 or so distinct CDR3 sequences, with 12% occurring only once. Sequenced input: a population of CD138-negative cells sorted from bone marrow. The TCR originated in a donor aged 40 or older with multiple myeloma.

For the CDR3, the DNA is TGTGCCAGCTCTCTTGGGACAGGGGAGCAAGAGACCCAGTACTTC. Translated: CASSLGTGEQETQYF. The J gene is TRBJ2-5, the V gene TRBV18; 10 bases are a match to TRBD1. V dropped 6 bases and J dropped 2; count of bases not matched to a gene: 6. Germline lookup yields CDR1 KGHSH and CDR2 LQKENI. The CDR3 length is 15 residues. Together with reference TRBV18 and TRBJ2-5, the CDR3 gives the full variable domain: NAGVMQNPRHLVRRRGQEARLRCSPMKGHSHVYWYRQLPEEGLKFMVYLQKENIIDESGMPKERFSAEFPKEGPSILRIQQVVRGDSAAYFCASSLGTGEQETQYFGPGTRLLVL.